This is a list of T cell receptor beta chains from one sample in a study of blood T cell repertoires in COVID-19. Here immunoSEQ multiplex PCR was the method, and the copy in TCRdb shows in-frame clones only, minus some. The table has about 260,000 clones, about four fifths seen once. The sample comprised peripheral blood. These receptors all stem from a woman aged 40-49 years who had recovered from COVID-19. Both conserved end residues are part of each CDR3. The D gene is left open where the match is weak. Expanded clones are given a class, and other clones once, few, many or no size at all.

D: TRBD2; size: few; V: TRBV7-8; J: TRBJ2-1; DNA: TGTGCCAGCAGCTTAGGCTCGGGACTAGCGGAAACCTACAATGAGCAGTTCTTC; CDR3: CASSLGSGLAETYNEQFF
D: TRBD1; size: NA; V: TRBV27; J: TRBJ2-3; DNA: TGTGCCAGCAGTTTACGGGACAGAATCACAGATACGCAGTATTTT; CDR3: CASSLRDRITDTQYF
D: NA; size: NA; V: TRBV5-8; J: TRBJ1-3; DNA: TGTGCCAGCAACCTACGGGGGGCTGGAAACACCATATATTTT; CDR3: CASNLRGAGNTIYF
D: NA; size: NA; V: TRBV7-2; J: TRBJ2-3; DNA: TGTGCAGCGCAGGGCGGGGAGGCAGATACGCAGTATTTT; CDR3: CAAQGGEADTQYF
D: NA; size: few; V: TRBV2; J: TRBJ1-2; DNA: TGTGCCAGCAGTGAAGCTTCCCGGGGAACTAACTATGGCTACACCTTC; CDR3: CASSEASRGTNYGYTF
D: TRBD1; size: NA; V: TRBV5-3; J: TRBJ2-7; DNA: TGTGCCAGAACCACCAGACAGGGTTCCTCCTACGAGCAGTACTTC; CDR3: CARTTRQGSSYEQYF
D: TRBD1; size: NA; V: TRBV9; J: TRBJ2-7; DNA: TGTGCCAGCAGCCTCCGGGACAGAAGCTACGAGCAGTACTTC; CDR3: CASSLRDRSYEQYF
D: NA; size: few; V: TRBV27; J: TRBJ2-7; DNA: TGTGCCAGCAGTTTTGTACACGCTTACGAGCAGTACTTC; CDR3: CASSFVHAYEQYF
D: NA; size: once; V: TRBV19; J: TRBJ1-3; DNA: TGTGCCAGTAGTATCCTCCCAGATGTGACTGGAAACACCATATATTTT; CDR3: CASSILPDVTGNTIYF
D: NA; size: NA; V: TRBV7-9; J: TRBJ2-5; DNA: TGTGCCAGCAGCTTAGTACAAGAGACCCAGTACTTC; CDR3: CASSLVQETQYF
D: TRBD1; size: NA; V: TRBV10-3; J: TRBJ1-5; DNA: TGTGCCATCAGTGAAATCGACAGGGACCAGCCCCAGCATTTT; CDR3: CAISEIDRDQPQHF
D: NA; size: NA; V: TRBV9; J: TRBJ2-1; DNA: TGTGCCAGCAGCGTAGCTCCGGGTAGCCATCCTAATGAGCAGTTCTTC; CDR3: CASSVAPGSHPNEQFF
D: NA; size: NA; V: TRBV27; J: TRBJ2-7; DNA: TGTGCCAGCTCTCCAGGTAACTCCCGATTTCTCTACGAGCAGTACTTC; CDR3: CASSPGNSRFLYEQYF
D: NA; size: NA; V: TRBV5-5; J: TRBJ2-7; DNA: TGTGCCAGCAGCCTCCGGAGCGAGCAGTACTTC; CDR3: CASSLRSEQYF
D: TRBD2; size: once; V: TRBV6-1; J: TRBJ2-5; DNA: TGTGCCAGCAGTGATAGCGGGGTTCAAGAGACCCAGTACTTC; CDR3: CASSDSGVQETQYF
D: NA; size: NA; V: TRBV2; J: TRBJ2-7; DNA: TGTGCCAGCACCCACCCCAGGCTTAGCTCCTACGAGCAGTACTTC; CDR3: CASTHPRLSSYEQYF
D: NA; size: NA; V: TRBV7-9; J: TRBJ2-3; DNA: TGTGCCAGCAGCTCCCGGGACATAGACCTGTCTAGCACAGATACGCAGTATTTT; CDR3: CASSSRDIDLSSTDTQYF
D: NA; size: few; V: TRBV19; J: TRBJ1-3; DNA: TGTGCCAGTAGTCTGGAGGCCTCTGGAAACACCATATATTTT; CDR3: CASSLEASGNTIYF
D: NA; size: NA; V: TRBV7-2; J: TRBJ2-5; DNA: TGTGCCAGCGCCTACCGAGGCGTAGAGACCCAGTACTTC; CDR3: CASAYRGVETQYF
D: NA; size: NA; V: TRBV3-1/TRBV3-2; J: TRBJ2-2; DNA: TGTGCCAGCAGCCAAGGCATCGGGGACTACACCGGGGAGCTGTTTTTT; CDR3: CASSQGIGDYTGELFF
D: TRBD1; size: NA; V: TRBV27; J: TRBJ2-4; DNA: TGTGCCAGCAGCAAAACGACAGGGGCCCCTACTGCCAAAAACATTCAGTACTTC; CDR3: CASSKTTGAPTAKNIQYF
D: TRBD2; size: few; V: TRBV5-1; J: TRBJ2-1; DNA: TGCGCCAGCAGCTTGGATAGCGGGGGAACCAATGAGCAGTTCTTC; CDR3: CASSLDSGGTNEQFF
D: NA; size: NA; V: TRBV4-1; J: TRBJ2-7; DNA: TGCGCCAGCAGCCCGGCAGGGTCCTACGAGCAGTACTTC; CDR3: CASSPAGSYEQYF
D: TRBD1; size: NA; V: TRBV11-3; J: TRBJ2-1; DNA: TGTGCCAGCAGCTTCGGACAGGGGCATACGTTCTTC; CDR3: CASSFGQGHTFF
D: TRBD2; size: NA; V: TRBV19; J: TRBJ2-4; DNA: TGTGCCAGTAGTATCGGGGGGGCTCTGAACATTCAGTACTTC; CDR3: CASSIGGALNIQYF
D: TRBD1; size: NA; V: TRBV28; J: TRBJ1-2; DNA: TGTGCCAGCACCCGGACAGGGGAGAAGATGTCCGATGGCTACACCTTC; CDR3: CASTRTGEKMSDGYTF
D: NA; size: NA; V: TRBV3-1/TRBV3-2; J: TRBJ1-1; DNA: TGTGCCAGCAGCCGGCCTGGACTGTTGAACACTGAAGCTTTCTTT; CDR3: CASSRPGLLNTEAFF
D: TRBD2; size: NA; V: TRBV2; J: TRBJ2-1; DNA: TGTGCCAGCCGGCGGGGGATCTCCTACAATGAGCAGTTCTTC; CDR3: CASRRGISYNEQFF
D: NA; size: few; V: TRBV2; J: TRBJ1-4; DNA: TGTGCCAGCAGGGAAACGGGAGTCGGGGAAAAACTGTTTTTT; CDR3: CASRETGVGEKLFF
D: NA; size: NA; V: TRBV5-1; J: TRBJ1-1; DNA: TGCGCCAGCAGCGCCGGCGGGGGGAACACTGAAGCTTTCTTT; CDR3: CASSAGGGNTEAFF
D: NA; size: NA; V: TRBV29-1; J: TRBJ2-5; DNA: TGCAGCGTTGGCCAGGGTACCGAGACCCAGTACTTC; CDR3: CSVGQGTETQYF
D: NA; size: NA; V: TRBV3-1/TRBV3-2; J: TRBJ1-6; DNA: TGTGCCAGCAGCCAAGATAGGGGGTTTGGTAATTCACCCCTCCACTTT; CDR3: CASSQDRGFGNSPLHF
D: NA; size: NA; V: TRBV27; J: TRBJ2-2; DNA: TGTGCCAGCAGTTTATTACGCTTGACGGCGGGCACCGGGGAGCTGTTTTTT; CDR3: CASSLLRLTAGTGELFF
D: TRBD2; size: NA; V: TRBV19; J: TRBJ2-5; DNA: TGTGCCAGTAGAATGAGCGGGGGCTTGCAAGAGACCCAGTACTTC; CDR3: CASRMSGGLQETQYF
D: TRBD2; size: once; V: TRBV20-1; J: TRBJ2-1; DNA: TGCAGTGCTAGTAAACTAGCGGATTACAATGAGCAGTTCTTC; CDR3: CSASKLADYNEQFF
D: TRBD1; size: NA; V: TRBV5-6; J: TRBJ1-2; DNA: TGTGCCAGCAGCTTTATAGACAGGGCGGGCGGCTACACCTTC; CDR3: CASSFIDRAGGYTF
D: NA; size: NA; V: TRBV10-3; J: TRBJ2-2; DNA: TGTGCCATCTCAGGAACCGGGGAGCTGTTTTTT; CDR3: CAISGTGELFF
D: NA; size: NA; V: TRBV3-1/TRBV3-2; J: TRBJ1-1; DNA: TGTGCCAGCAGCCAAGAACCCCTTTACAGTGAAGCTTTCTTT; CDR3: CASSQEPLYSEAFF
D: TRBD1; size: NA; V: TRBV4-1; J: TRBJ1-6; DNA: TGCGCCAGCAGCCAAGTGGACAGGGTTAATTCACCCCTCCACTTT; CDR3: CASSQVDRVNSPLHF
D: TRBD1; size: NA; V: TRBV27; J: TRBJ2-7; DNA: TGTGCCAGCAGTGTCGCCGGGACAGGGGACTACGAGCAGTACTTC; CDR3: CASSVAGTGDYEQYF
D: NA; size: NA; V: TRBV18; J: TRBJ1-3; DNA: TGTGCCAGCTCACCAGGGGACATAGGAACTGGAAACACCATATATTTT; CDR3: CASSPGDIGTGNTIYF
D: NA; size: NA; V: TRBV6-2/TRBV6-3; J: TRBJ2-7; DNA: TGTGCCAGCAGTTACGAGACGGGAAGCTACGAGCAGTACTTC; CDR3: CASSYETGSYEQYF